Listed below are T cell receptor beta chains from one sample, sequenced in a study of cytomegalovirus exposure and HLA in healthy donors. Libraries were prepared by immunoSEQ multiplex PCR; TCRdb keeps only in-frame clonotypes and omits some of them. The table shows over 150,000 clones, with about 80% occurring only once. Sample: PBMCs. These receptors were obtained from a woman aged 18-29 years in good health and CMV-seropositive. Both conserved end residues are part of each CDR3. Each record gives: clone size, V gene, D gene, J gene, CDR3 protein, CDR3 DNA. The D gene is left open where the match is weak. Not all rows give a size; the values are once, few, many and, for expanded clones, a class.

>.|TRBV4-2|TRBD2|TRBJ2-3
CASSRETSGVADTQYF
TGTGCCAGCAGCCGGGAGACTAGCGGGGTGGCGGATACGCAGTATTTT
>.|TRBV6-5|.|TRBJ1-1
CASSPQMNTEAFF
TGTGCCAGCAGTCCCCAAATGAACACTGAAGCTTTCTTT
>once|TRBV19|.|TRBJ1-1
CASTISSVNTEAFF
TGTGCCAGTACCATCTCATCGGTTAACACTGAAGCTTTCTTT
>many|TRBV6-4|TRBD2|TRBJ2-1
CASSATSGGASEQFF
TGTGCCAGCAGTGCCACTAGCGGGGGGGCTTCTGAGCAGTTCTTC
>.|TRBV11-2|TRBD1|TRBJ2-3
CASSKRAGGTDTQYF
TGTGCCAGCAGCAAAAGGGCAGGGGGTACAGATACGCAGTATTTT
>.|TRBV5-1|TRBD1|TRBJ1-2
CASSLNSGQAPRAGYTF
TGCGCCAGCAGCTTGAATTCGGGACAGGCCCCGAGGGCGGGCTACACCTTC
>few|TRBV20-1|.|TRBJ1-6
CSASPPLHF
TGCAGTGCCTCCCCTCCCCTCCACTTT
>.|TRBV2|.|TRBJ1-3
CASSVGSFSSGNTIYF
TGTGCCAGCAGTGTAGGTAGCTTCTCGTCGGGAAACACCATATATTTT
>once|TRBV4-3|.|TRBJ1-4
CASSQVREKLFF
TGCGCCAGCAGCCAAGTTCGTGAAAAACTGTTTTTT
>.|TRBV27|.|TRBJ1-1
CASSLIPGGSEAFF
TGTGCCAGCAGTTTAATTCCTGGGGGCAGTGAAGCTTTCTTT
>.|TRBV7-2|TRBD1|TRBJ2-7
CASSSTGVKGVEQYF
TGTGCCAGCAGCTCTACAGGGGTGAAGGGTGTCGAGCAGTACTTC
>.|TRBV7-9|.|TRBJ2-1
CASSLAGGVRDRQYNEQFF
TGTGCCAGCAGCTTAGCCGGGGGTGTCCGGGACAGACAATACAATGAGCAGTTCTTC
>.|TRBV4-2|.|TRBJ2-7
CASSQVDLDSNEQYF
TGTGCCAGCAGCCAAGTCGACCTAGACAGTAACGAGCAGTACTTC
>.|TRBV5-1|TRBD1|TRBJ1-2
CASSSGTGGEYGYTF
TGCGCCAGCAGCTCGGGGACAGGGGGTGAATATGGCTACACCTTC
>.|TRBV6-1|TRBD1|TRBJ1-2
CASRETGGYGYTF
TGTGCCAGCAGAGAGACAGGGGGGTATGGCTACACCTTC
>.|TRBV29-1|TRBD2|TRBJ2-5
CSVPRTSLPWGDQYF
TGCAGCGTCCCCAGGACTAGCCTCCCTTGGGGGGACCAGTACTTC
>.|TRBV29-1|.|TRBJ1-1
CSVAYTGFGREAFF
TGCAGCGTCGCTTATACGGGGTTCGGACGGGAAGCTTTCTTT
>few|TRBV5-1|TRBD1|TRBJ2-7
CASSASTGGQGYEQYF
TGCGCCAGCAGCGCCTCCACCGGTGGACAGGGCTACGAGCAGTACTTC
>.|TRBV13|TRBD2|TRBJ2-7
CASSPLAGGSYEQYF
TGTGCCAGCAGTCCTCTAGCGGGGGGCTCCTACGAGCAGTACTTC
>.|TRBV7-3|.|TRBJ2-3
CASRASSSYVDTQYF
TGTGCCAGCAGGGCGTCTAGCAGTTATGTTGATACGCAGTATTTT
>.|TRBV21-1|.|TRBJ1-3
CATGMGASSGNTIYF
TGTGCCACCGGAATGGGGGCAAGCTCTGGAAACACCATATATTTT
>.|TRBV29-1|.|TRBJ2-1
CSIAPGLNEQFF
TGCAGCATTGCTCCAGGACTAAATGAGCAGTTCTTC
>.|TRBV2|TRBD2|TRBJ2-3
CASSAGTSPRGGTDTQYF
TGTGCCAGCAGTGCCGGGACTAGCCCCAGGGGCGGCACAGATACGCAGTATTTT
>.|TRBV6-6|.|TRBJ1-1
CASSYSTNTEAFF
TGTGCCAGCAGTTACTCGACAAACACTGAAGCTTTCTTT
>.|TRBV7-8|.|TRBJ1-5
CASSLDSTGGGQPQHF
TGTGCCAGCAGCTTAGATAGTACGGGGGGAGGACAGCCCCAGCATTTT
>.|TRBV18|TRBD1|TRBJ1-1
CASSPSRGLNTEAFF
TGTGCCAGCTCACCGTCGAGGGGGCTGAACACTGAAGCTTTCTTT
>.|TRBV2|.|TRBJ1-6
CASSENSGGLSPLHF
TGTGCCAGCAGTGAGAATTCGGGCGGACTTTCACCCCTCCACTTT
>.|TRBV19|TRBD1|TRBJ1-4
CASTPLGRGTANEKLFF
TGTGCCAGTACCCCATTGGGGCGTGGGACAGCTAATGAAAAACTGTTTTTT
>.|TRBV29-1|.|TRBJ2-2
CSVTNGLIGGELFF
TGCAGCGTGACCAATGGGCTGATCGGCGGGGAGCTGTTTTTT
>.|TRBV5-6|.|TRBJ1-2
CASSLVGREGYTF
TGTGCCAGCAGCTTAGTGGGCCGCGAGGGCTACACCTTC
>few|TRBV5-1|TRBD1|TRBJ1-2
CASSSQGNAYGYTF
TGCGCCAGCAGCTCACAGGGGAATGCCTATGGCTACACCTTC
>.|TRBV9|.|TRBJ2-1
CASSAPKQGFEQFF
TGTGCCAGCAGCGCGCCTAAACAGGGATTTGAGCAGTTCTTC
>once|TRBV7-9|.|TRBJ2-7
CASSLPQGEQYF
TGTGCCAGCAGCTTACCGCAGGGTGAGCAGTACTTC
>.|TRBV27|.|TRBJ2-5
CASSLGVLETQYF
TGTGCCAGCAGCCTAGGTGTGTTGGAGACCCAGTACTTC
>.|TRBV15|.|TRBJ1-4
CATSRDPVRVNEKLFF
TGTGCCACCAGCAGAGACCCCGTCAGGGTCAATGAAAAACTGTTTTTT
>.|TRBV6-5|.|TRBJ2-1
CASSYSKPPGYEQFF
TGTGCCAGCAGTTACTCGAAGCCTCCAGGGTATGAGCAGTTCTTC
>.|TRBV5-6|.|TRBJ1-2
CASSLGQLLYGYTF
TGTGCCAGCAGCTTGGGACAGCTTCTCTATGGCTACACCTTC
>.|TRBV5-1|TRBD2|TRBJ2-3
CASSPGTSGTDTQYF
TGCGCCAGCAGCCCCGGGACTAGCGGCACAGATACGCAGTATTTT
>few|TRBV28|TRBD1|TRBJ1-2
CASSLTGVGYTF
TGTGCCAGCAGTCTGACAGGGGTCGGCTACACCTTC
>.|TRBV25-1|TRBD1|TRBJ1-1
CASRPPGQKAFF
TGTGCCAGCAGGCCACCGGGACAGAAAGCTTTCTTT
>.|TRBV4-2|.|TRBJ1-5
CASSQDRGRGLSNQPQHF
TGTGCCAGCAGCCAAGATAGAGGGAGGGGCCTGAGCAATCAGCCCCAGCATTTT
>.|TRBV5-1|.|TRBJ1-1
CASALRQDTEAFF
TGCGCCAGCGCGCTGCGACAGGACACTGAAGCTTTCTTT
>.|TRBV5-5|TRBD1|TRBJ2-3
CASSFTGQGISDTQYF
TGTGCCAGCAGCTTCACTGGACAGGGGATATCAGATACGCAGTATTTT
>.|TRBV10-3|.|TRBJ2-3
CAISESQGPDTQYF
TGTGCCATCAGTGAGTCCCAGGGCCCAGATACGCAGTATTTT
>.|TRBV5-4|.|TRBJ1-1
CASSFGGNTEAFF
TGTGCCAGCAGCTTTGGAGGGAACACTGAAGCTTTCTTT
>.|TRBV6-6|.|TRBJ2-1
CASSLGGKDNEQFF
TGTGCCAGCAGTCTCGGGGGAAAAGACAATGAGCAGTTCTTC